The sequence of this TCR beta chain was determined in a study of T-cell memory formation after mild COVID-19 (dated by TCRdb to about 2021). Regarding the study in general: TCR sequence clusters from the two donors were found to be largely donor specific. T-cell clones expanding and contracting after mild COVID-19 in two donors were tracked by longitudinal TCRalpha and TCRbeta repertoire sequencing. Two young, previously healthy adult volunteers made up the cohort, one male and one female. Beyond this particular receptor, the publication reports: SARS-CoV-2 specificity was not confirmed for the second-wave clones peaking on day 37. Only two mild cases were covered in the study, and larger cohorts including severe cases with pre-infection samples were considered necessary. Some responding clones were found in pre-infection memory, which suggests that pre-existing cross-reactive memory T cells took part in the SARS-CoV-2 response. From day 15 to 85, contracting clones showed balanced CD4/CD8 phenotypes, whereas a second wave of clones that expanded from day 15 to 37 leaned towards CD4+. Contracting CD4+ clones were located mainly in the CM and EM memory subsets, whereas CD8+ clones were found to be enriched in EMRA.

The CDR1 and CDR2 encoded by the germline V gene are MNHEY and SVGEGT. V is shortened by 7 bases, J by 6 bases, and the region joining them spans 16 bases. The CDR3, cysteine through phenylalanine, is 13 amino acids long. The retained sequence is limited to the CDR3, 39 bases, with the frame set at the first base. This clonotype was counted between two and nine times. The target of this receptor is not known. No much larger clonotype is one base removed from it; base qualities were not supplied. Data came from an Illumina NovaSeq 6000. cDNA libraries for TCRalpha and TCRbeta were prepared by 5'RACE using constant-segment primers, with sample barcodes and unique molecular identifiers added. Trizol reagent was used to extract RNA from every sample. Amplification of the libraries took two PCR steps, and the second step added a second sample barcode plus Illumina TruSeq adapters. Sequencing of the libraries was done on an Illumina NovaSeq, producing 2 x 150 bp paired-end reads. Concerning the study's data processing: Reads were demultiplexed and collapsed into UMI-guided consensus sequences with migec v1.2.7. Using mixcr v2.1.11, UMI consensuses were aligned to TRA and TRB V and J templates and then assembled into clonotypes. A clonotype was counted as expanded or contracted only if both edgeR and NoisET called the change significant, with noise models trained on biological replicates. For edgeR calls, a false discovery rate-adjusted p below 0.01 and a log2 fold-change threshold of 1 were applied. As an exploratory analysis of dynamics, max-normalized trajectories of the 1000 most abundant clonotypes were examined with PCA combined with hierarchical clustering. Separately sequenced CD4+ and CD8+ repertoires were used to assign a CD4 or CD8 phenotype to each responding clone. The public reads were run again by TCRdb, first through fastp at Q25 and then through MiXCR, and only productive beta chains were kept. Identical CDR3 protein sequences are pooled into one entry, listed with their most common genes and DNA. Here the V and J calls rest on TCRdb's processing, not on the authors' analysis. The sample has roughly 250,000 distinct CDR3 sequences on record, roughly 15% of them singletons. The ten largest clones capture around 3.4% of the sample.

Ficoll-Paque density gradient centrifugation was the method used to isolate PBMCs. The sequencing input was PBMCs or a T cell subset sorted from them (not recorded which). Here the chain combines TRBV6-2 or TRBV6-3 and TRBJ2-7, with the D gene call left open. The source of this sequence is a young man who had mild COVID-19 (a few samples of this study predate the infection). The sample titles of this study are shuffled in the database, so cell type and time point are left out; the donor was told from shared clones. The sequenced DNA: TGTGCCAGCAATAGTCCCCAGTGGGTCGAGCAGTACTTC. Its product reads: CASNSPQWVEQYF.